Each of the 14 T cell receptor beta chains below was sequenced from the same sample in a study of resident and recirculating memory T cells in vitiligo. The method was immunoSEQ multiplex PCR; TCRdb's version includes in-frame clones alone and lacks a portion of them. Of 70,000 to 75,000 clones listed, 80% to 95% are singletons. Sequenced material: blood. The receptors were sampled from a male donor with vitiligo.

Only a few counts were recorded for this clone. The V call is TRBV4-3, the J call TRBJ1-1, with TRBD1 matching 9 bases. The germline V gene has CDR1 LGHNA and CDR2 YSLEER. The V and J ends lost 0 bases and 3 bases, in that order; junction bases with no gene match: 2. CDR3 length: 15 residues. CDR3 protein: CASSQEGTGHTEAFF. CDR3 sequence (DNA): TGCGCCAGCAGCCAAGAGGGGACAGGGCACACTGAAGCTTTCTTT.

This clone has just one count. This sequence joins TRBV4-2 and TRBJ2-3, with 8 bases identical to TRBD2. The CDR3 consists of 16 residues. V shed 2 bases and J 5 bases; nucleotides not matched to a gene: 9. CDR1 and CDR2 (germline): LGHNA, YNFKEQ. This CDR3 reads CASSQPPGGAEDTQYF. DNA for the CDR3: TGTGCCAGCAGCCAACCGCCCGGGGGGGCCGAAGATACGCAGTATTTT.

The chain links TRBV4-3 to TRBJ2-7; tentatively, D is TRBD2 (7 bases). The CDR3 contains 16 residues. V lost 1 base and J 1 base, leaving 14 bases between the germline ends. In germline, CDR1 is LGHNA, CDR2 YSLEER. The CDR3 here is CASSQVAGADSYEQYF. The CDR3 region has the DNA TGCGCCAGCAGCCAAGTGGCGGGGGCAGATTCCTACGAGCAGTACTTC.

The chain couples TRBV4-2 to TRBJ1-1, with TRBD1 identical over 7 bases. Germline loops: CDR1 LGHNA, CDR2 YNFKEQ. This CDR3 spans 14 amino acids. The trim removed 4 bases at V and 2 bases at J, leaving 4 bases unmatched. The CDR3, as DNA: TGTGCCAGCAGCCGGGGACAGAAAAACACTGAAGCTTTCTTT. Translation gives CASSRGQKNTEAFF.

J is TRBJ2-5 and V is TRBV2, with unresolved D. From germline, CDR1 is SNHLY and CDR2 FYNNEI. The CDR3 consists of 14 residues. The germline V and J ends were trimmed by 7 bases and 2 bases, with 14 bases remaining between them. The CDR3 DNA follows: TGTGCCAGCACCTCGGTCAGGAAACAAGAGACCCAGTACTTC. Its protein is CASTSVRKQETQYF. Full variable domain (missing parts from reference TRBV2 and TRBJ2-5): EPEVTQTPSHQVTQMGQEVILRCVPISNHLYFYWYRQILGQKVEFLVSFYNNEISEKSEIFDDQFSVERPDGSNFTLKIRSTKLEDSAMYFCASTSVRKQETQYFGPGTRLLVL.

J is TRBJ2-3 and V is TRBV5-4; D possibly corresponds to TRBD2 (6 bases). Trimming shortened V by 7 bases and J by 6 bases, and 18 bases separated the two germline ends. The germline V gene encodes CDR1 SGHNT and CDR2 YYREEE (reference sequence). This CDR3 is 14 amino acids long. CDR3 sequence (DNA): TGTGCCAGCGGGCGGGCGCCGGGAGCTGATACGCAGTATTTT. It specifies CASGRAPGADTQYF.

V and J are TRBV7-3 and TRBJ2-7, with a weak D call TRBD2 (5 bases). Germline V CDR1 and CDR2: SGHTA, FQGTGA. Trimming shortened V by 0 bases and J by 6 bases, and 9 bases separated the two germline ends. The CDR3 consists of 13 residues. CDR3 in amino acids: CASSLTFEGEQYF. The CDR3 DNA reads as TGTGCCAGCAGCTTAACGTTTGAGGGCGAGCAGTACTTC. The variable domain in full, with the rest retrieved from reference TRBV7-3 and TRBJ2-7, is GAGVSQTPSNKVTEKGKYVELRCDPISGHTALYWYRQSLGQGPEFLIYFQGTGAADDSGLPNDRFFAVRPEGSVSTLKIQRTERGDSAVYLCASSLTFEGEQYFGPGTRLTVT.

This clone was observed a few times. The V call is TRBV6-5, the J call TRBJ1-1; 7 bases line up with TRBD1. Germline loops: CDR1 MNHEY, CDR2 SVGAGI. The J segment lost 2 bases and the V segment lost 2 bases, leaving 2 bases of the junction unmatched. This CDR3 is 14 amino acids long. CDR3 amino acids: CASSYEGANTEAFF. Written as DNA, the CDR3 is TGTGCCAGCAGTTACGAGGGGGCCAACACTGAAGCTTTCTTT.

V gene TRBV4-1 combines with J gene TRBJ2-2, with 7 bases that match TRBD1. This CDR3 spans 14 amino acids. The germline CDR1 and CDR2 sequences are MGHRA and YSYEKL. The V segment lost 3 bases and the J segment 3 bases; nucleotides outside the gene matches: 1. The CDR3 spells CASSHGQDTGELFF. The DNA for the CDR3 is TGCGCCAGCAGCCACGGACAGGACACCGGGGAGCTGTTTTTT.

The chain uses TRBV10-3 and TRBJ2-7; 8 nucleotides match TRBD1. Germline CDR1 and CDR2: ENHRY and SYGVKD. This CDR3 is built from 15 residues. The V gene end was trimmed by 2 bases and the J gene end by 0 bases; junction bases not matched to a gene: 3. CDR3 loop: CAISEGDRTSYEQYF. The CDR3 DNA reads as TGTGCCATCAGTGAGGGGGACAGGACCTCCTACGAGCAGTACTTC.

This clone was detected once. The CDR3 protein is CASSPFGGDNEQFF. For the CDR3, the DNA is TGTGCCAGCAGCCCCTTCGGGGGGGACAATGAGCAGTTCTTC. The rearrangement joins TRBV27 to TRBJ2-1, with 8 bases matching TRBD2. CDR1 is MNHEY and CDR2 is SMNVEV in the germline V gene (reference sequence). The trim removed 6 bases at V and 5 bases at J, leaving 6 bases unmatched. The CDR3 contains 14 residues.

The chain employs TRBV27 and TRBJ2-1; 10 bases align to TRBD1. The germline V gene has CDR1 MNHEY and CDR2 SMNVEV (reference sequence). Trimming cost V 2 bases and J 8 bases; bases outside gene matches: 0. CDR3 size: 13 residues. The CDR3: CASSLGTGDEQFF. CDR3 nucleotides: TGTGCCAGCAGTTTAGGGACAGGGGATGAGCAGTTCTTC.

The chain is built from TRBV6-4 and TRBJ2-3; 12 nucleotides match TRBD2. Germline CDR1 is MRHNA and CDR2 is SNTAGT. The CDR3 runs to 15 residues. Trimming cost V 6 bases and J 4 bases; bases outside gene matches: 5. CDR3 protein: CASSVTSGGADTQYF. In DNA form, the CDR3 reads TGTGCCAGCAGCGTGACTAGCGGGGGTGCAGATACGCAGTATTTT.

The chain links TRBV19 to TRBJ1-5; 9 nucleotides match TRBD1. Trimming cost V 5 bases and J 1 base; bases outside gene matches: 6. In germline, CDR1 is LNHDA, CDR2 SQIVND (reference sequence). This CDR3 comprises 16 residues. CDR3 nucleotide sequence: TGTGCCAGTAGTGCTTACGGACAGGGGAGCAATCAGCCCCAGCATTTT. Its translation is CASSAYGQGSNQPQHF. Supplemented by reference TRBV19 and TRBJ1-5, the full variable domain reads DGGITQSPKYLFRKEGQNVTLSCEQNLNHDAMYWYRQDPGQGLRLIYYSQIVNDFQKGDIAEGYSVSREKKESFPLTVTSAQKNPTAFYLCASSAYGQGSNQPQHFGDGTRLSIL.